These 26 T cell receptor beta chains came from one sample sequenced in a study of cytomegalovirus exposure and HLA in healthy donors. Primers included in the PCR were 60 Vbeta and 13 Jbeta primers. The data were produced by immunoSEQ multiplex PCR, yet TCRdb's version contains in-frame clones alone and is incomplete. The data include 180,000 or so clones; the top ten clones carry around 0.74%. The sequencing sample was made of PBMCs. The source is a boy aged 5-17 years in good health and CMV-seronegative.

The chain uses TRBV18 and TRBJ1-1; 7 bases agree with TRBD1. The CDR3 is made up of 15 amino acids. V lost 5 bases and J lost 3; bases outside the gene matches: 9. Per the germline V gene, CDR1 is KGHSH and CDR2 is LQKENI. CDR3 in DNA: TGTGCCAGCTCATTCGTACAGGGGTTGGACACTGAAGCTTTCTTT. It encodes CASSFVQGLDTEAFF.

This chain links TRBV12-5 with TRBJ1-1, with D unclear. This CDR3 comprises 11 residues. Trimming took off 11 bases at V and 6 bases at J, with 13 bases between the two ends. The germline gives CDR1 LGHNT, CDR2 FRNRAP. CDR3 DNA: TGTGCTTCTTTTTCAGTGTCTGAAGCTTTCTTT. Protein sequence: CASFSVSEAFF.

V gene TRBV7-3 combines with J gene TRBJ2-7; 12 nucleotides line up with TRBD2. The V and J ends lost 5 bases and 3 bases, in that order; junction bases with no gene match: 5. CDR1 is SGHTA and CDR2 is FQGTGA in the germline V gene. CDR3 size: 15 residues. The CDR3 DNA follows: TGTGCCAGCAGCCCAGGACTAGCGGGGATCTACGAGCAGTACTTC. Residues: CASSPGLAGIYEQYF.

V gene TRBV13 combines with J gene TRBJ2-1, with TRBD1 matching 7 bases. Germline-derived CDR1 and CDR2 are PRHDT and FYEKMQ (reference sequence). V trimming: 4 bases; J trimming: 4 bases; junction bases outside the gene matches: 10. CDR3 size: 16 residues. CDR3 loop: CASSSRGQILYNEQFF. DNA for the CDR3: TGTGCCAGCAGCTCCCGGGGACAGATTCTATACAATGAGCAGTTCTTC. Combining the CDR3 with reference TRBV13 and TRBJ2-1 gives the whole variable domain AAGVIQSPRHLIKEKRETATLKCYPIPRHDTVYWYQQGPGQDPQFLISFYEKMQSDKGSIPDRFSAQQFSDYHSELNMSSLELGDSALYFCASSSRGQILYNEQFFGPGTRLTVL.

This chain uses TRBV7-2 with TRBJ1-1; TRBD1 agrees at 7 bases. The germline CDR1 and CDR2 sequences are SGHTA and FQGNSA. V was clipped by 3 bases and J by 4 bases; unmatched bases: 2. CDR3 size: 13 residues. CDR3 region: CASSFQGGTEAFF. In DNA form, the CDR3 reads TGTGCCAGCAGCTTCCAGGGGGGCACTGAAGCTTTCTTT.

This chain links TRBV5-5 with TRBJ1-6; no clear D gene. There are 17 residues in the CDR3. Germline values: CDR1 SGHKS, CDR2 YYEKEE (reference sequence). V was pared by 6 bases and J by 0 bases, with 16 bases between. The CDR3 nucleotides are TGTGCCAGCACCCGAGGGCCCTTGAGCTCCTATAATTCACCCCTCCACTTT. Its protein is CASTRGPLSSYNSPLHF.

This chain joins TRBV6-6 and TRBJ1-5; 7 positions match TRBD1. This CDR3 has 15 residues. Losses at the gene ends were 6 bases for V and 6 bases for J; bases not matched to a gene: 11. Germline V CDR1 and CDR2: MNHNY, SVGAGI (reference sequence). The CDR3 region has the DNA TGTGCCAGCAGCCCCACGACAGGGAAAGGTCAGCCCCAGCATTTT. This codes for CASSPTTGKGQPQHF.

This chain links TRBV5-4 with TRBJ1-1; D is perhaps TRBD1 (5 bases). Trimming left V 0 bases short and J 1 base short, with 10 bases between. The CDR3 length is 15 residues. Germline assignment: CDR1 SGHNT and CDR2 YYREEE (reference sequence). In DNA, the CDR3 is TGTGCCAGCAGCTTGGATTGGGGCCAGAACACTGAAGCTTTCTTT. This gives the protein CASSLDWGQNTEAFF. The whole variable domain, filled in from reference TRBV5-4 and TRBJ1-1, reads ETGVTQSPTHLIKTRGQQVTLRCSSQSGHNTVSWYQQALGQGPQFIFQYYREEENGRGNFPPRFSGLQFPNYSSELNVNALELDDSALYLCASSLDWGQNTEAFFGQGTRLTVV.

The chain recombines TRBV4-1 with TRBJ2-7; 9 positions agree with TRBD2. Germline-derived CDR1 and CDR2 are MGHRA and YSYEKL. CDR3 size: 16 residues. V dropped 1 base and J dropped 3; count of bases not matched to a gene: 7. CDR3 DNA: TGCGCCAGCAGCCAAGGAGATCTAGCGGGGATCTACGAGCAGTACTTC. Translated, it gives CASSQGDLAGIYEQYF.

This sequence joins TRBV5-5 and TRBJ2-6, with 8 bases fitting TRBD2. The CDR3 sequence is 18 residues long. Germline lookup yields CDR1 SGHKS and CDR2 YYEKEE (reference sequence). J lost 0 bases, V lost 1 base, and 6 bases had no gene match. CDR3 nucleotides: TGTGCCAGCAGCTTGTCGGCTAGCGGGTCCTCTGGGGCCAACGTCCTGACTTTC. This gives the protein CASSLSASGSSGANVLTF.

The chain joins TRBV29-1 to TRBJ2-7; the D is unclear. The germline gives CDR1 SQVTM, CDR2 ANQGSEA. Trimming took off 4 bases at V and 2 bases at J, with 12 bases between the two ends. The CDR3 contains 13 residues. CDR3 in amino acids: CSVGTVSPYEQYF. The CDR3 DNA reads as TGCAGCGTTGGTACAGTGAGTCCCTACGAGCAGTACTTC.

The rearrangement joins TRBV19 to TRBJ1-1; 7 bases fit TRBD1. V shed 4 bases and J 1 base; nucleotides not matched to a gene: 3. Germline assignment: CDR1 LNHDA and CDR2 SQIVND (reference sequence). The CDR3 contains 14 residues. In DNA, the CDR3 is TGTGCCAGTAGTAGGGGGACAGCGAACACTGAAGCTTTCTTT. This translates into CASSRGTANTEAFF.

The chain recombines TRBV19 with TRBJ1-2; no reliable D call. The CDR3 spans 12 residues. In germline, CDR1 is LNHDA, CDR2 SQIVND (reference sequence). Trimming pared 7 bases from V and 4 bases from J, leaving 10 bases between. For the CDR3, the DNA is TGTGCCAGTAAATCTGGGAGCTATGGCTACACCTTC. Its protein is CASKSGSYGYTF.

The rearrangement uses TRBV2 and TRBJ2-5, with a weak D call TRBD1 (5 bases). Trimming took off 6 bases at V and 2 bases at J, with 16 bases between the two ends. Germline V gene lookup returns CDR1 SNHLY and CDR2 FYNNEI. The CDR3 runs to 15 residues. CDR3 nucleotide sequence: TGTGCCAGCAGAAGGGGCTCCGTGGGGCAAGAGACCCAGTACTTC. Translating gives CASRRGSVGQETQYF. Full variable domain (outside the CDR3, taken from reference TRBV2 and TRBJ2-5): EPEVTQTPSHQVTQMGQEVILRCVPISNHLYFYWYRQILGQKVEFLVSFYNNEISEKSEIFDDQFSVERPDGSNFTLKIRSTKLEDSAMYFCASRRGSVGQETQYFGPGTRLLVL.

This chain links TRBV10-1 with TRBJ2-2; D unclear. CDR1 is WNHNN and CDR2 is SYGVQD in the germline V gene (reference sequence). The CDR3 sequence is 10 residues long. The V gene lost 9 bases and the J gene lost 10 bases, with 9 bases spanning the gap. The CDR3: CASPSLELFF. The CDR3 bases are TGCGCCAGTCCTTCCTTGGAGCTGTTTTTT.

CDR3: CASRATTSPETQYF. The CDR3 DNA sequence: TGTGCCAGCAGGGCTACCACTAGCCCAGAGACCCAGTACTTC. This rearrangement joins TRBV6-1 to TRBJ2-5; a possible D gene is TRBD2 (6 bases). The CDR3 runs 14 residues. V was shortened by 6 bases and J by 4 bases, with 15 bases between the two germline ends. Germline CDR1 and CDR2: MNHNS and SASEGT.

The rearrangement joins TRBV12-5 to TRBJ1-3, with 7 bases fitting TRBD1. V shed 1 base and J 0 bases; nucleotides not matched to a gene: 15. Germline values: CDR1 LGHNT, CDR2 FRNRAP. The CDR3 has 20 amino acids. CDR3 nucleotide sequence: TGTGCTAGTGGTTTGGCCAGGGGGGCAGGACCGAAACGCTCTGGAAACACCATATATTTT. Its protein product is CASGLARGAGPKRSGNTIYF.

This chain uses TRBV30 with TRBJ2-5, with TRBD1 matching 11 bases. Germline V lookup: CDR1 GTSNPN, CDR2 SVGIG (reference sequence). The CDR3 sequence is 15 residues long. Germline trimming cut 5 bases from V and 4 bases from J; bases unmatched to any gene: 9. The DNA for the CDR3 is TGTGCCTGGGTGGGAGGACAGGGGGCGACAGAGACCCAGTACTTC. Its translation: CAWVGGQGATETQYF.

The chain carries TRBV4-1 and TRBJ2-3; a possible D gene is TRBD1 (6 bases). V was cut by 4 bases and J by 2 bases, with 10 bases left in between. The CDR3 sequence is 14 residues long. CDR1 and CDR2 from the germline V gene are MGHRA and YSYEKL. CDR3 sequence: CASSPRGNTDTQYF. The CDR3 DNA reads as TGCGCCAGCAGCCCGAGGGGGAACACAGATACGCAGTATTTT.

The chain combines TRBV11-3 with TRBJ2-1; perhaps TRBD2 as D (6 bases). This CDR3 region has 11 residues. The ends were cut back, 4 bases at V and 10 bases at J, with 8 bases in the middle. Germline values: CDR1 SGHNT, CDR2 YENEEA. The CDR3 coding sequence is TGTGCCAGCAGCTACGGGGGAGAGCAGTTCTTC. Its translation is CASSYGGEQFF. Together with reference TRBV11-3 and TRBJ2-1, the CDR3 gives the full variable domain: EAGVVQSPRYKIIEKKQPVAFWCNPISGHNTLYWYLQNLGQGPELLIRYENEEAVDDSQLPKDRFSAERLKGVDSTLKIQPAELGDSAVYLCASSYGGEQFFGPGTRLTVL.

V gene TRBV5-6 combines with J gene TRBJ2-5, with D perhaps matching TRBD2 (6 bases). CDR1 is SGHDT and CDR2 is YYEEEE in the germline V gene. This CDR3 has 16 residues. V was clipped by 2 bases and J by 4 bases, with 18 bases between them. CDR3 loop: CASSFLKGQGGETQYF. The CDR3 nucleotides are TGTGCCAGCAGCTTCTTAAAGGGGCAGGGAGGAGAGACCCAGTACTTC. Full variable domain (missing parts from reference TRBV5-6 and TRBJ2-5): DAGVTQSPTHLIKTRGQQVTLRCSPKSGHDTVSWYQQALGQGPQFIFQYYEEEERQRGNFPDRFSGHQFPNYSSELNVNALLLGDSALYLCASSFLKGQGGETQYFGPGTRLLVL.

The chain links TRBV5-1 to TRBJ2-6; no clear D gene. CDR1 SGHRS and CDR2 YFSETQ come from the germline V gene. V was clipped by 3 bases and J by 0 bases, with 7 bases between them. The length of the CDR3 is 15 residues. DNA of the CDR3: TGCGCCAGCAGCTCCTTTAGCTCTGGGGCCAACGTCCTGACTTTC. It translates to CASSSFSSGANVLTF.

The chain recombines TRBV6-1 with TRBJ1-2; 7 bases agree with TRBD1. The CDR3 length is 13 residues. The V segment lost 6 bases and the J segment 6 bases; nucleotides outside the gene matches: 7. Germline CDR1 reads MNHNS; CDR2 reads SASEGT. The CDR3 is CASSGTDYNGYTF. The CDR3 region has the DNA TGTGCCAGCAGCGGGACAGACTACAATGGCTACACCTTC.

The V call is TRBV5-1, the J call TRBJ2-7, with 8 bases matching TRBD2. This CDR3 spans 14 amino acids. V lost 0 bases, J lost 2 bases, and 1 base stayed unmatched. Germline CDR1 and CDR2: SGHRS and YFSETQ. The CDR3 nucleotides are TGCGCCAGCAGCTTGGGACTAGCGACCTACGAGCAGTACTTC. Translated: CASSLGLATYEQYF.

The chain has TRBV7-6 and TRBJ2-7, with TRBD2 matching 8 bases. The CDR3 covers 13 residues. Germline V gives CDR1 SGHVS, CDR2 FNYEAQ. V gave up 0 bases and J gave up 5 bases; unmatched junction bases: 0. CDR3 region: CASSLAGGDEQYF. In DNA, the CDR3 is TGTGCCAGCAGCTTAGCCGGGGGGGACGAGCAGTACTTC. Full variable domain (remainder filled in from reference TRBV7-6 and TRBJ2-7): GAGVSQSPRYKVTKRGQDVALRCDPISGHVSLYWYRQALGQGPEFLTYFNYEAQQDKSGLPNDRFSAERPEGSISTLTIQRTEQRDSAMYRCASSLAGGDEQYFGPGTRLTVT.

J is TRBJ1-1 and V is TRBV5-1, with TRBD1 matching 7 bases. This CDR3 has 14 amino acids. V was clipped by 3 bases and J by 1 base; unmatched bases: 3. In germline, CDR1 is SGHRS, CDR2 YFSETQ. The CDR3 DNA is TGCGCCAGCAGCTACCGGGACAGGAACACTGAAGCTTTCTTT. Translation: CASSYRDRNTEAFF.